The rows below give T cell receptor beta chains drawn from one sample of a study of blood T cell repertoires in COVID-19. Data came from immunoSEQ multiplex PCR; TCRdb stores just in-frame clones and leaves some out. The sample carries 50,000 to 60,000 clones, approximately 90% recorded once. Sequencing was done on a sample of peripheral blood. Source of these receptors: a man aged 55 to 70 with acute or convalescent COVID-19. CDR3s include the opening cysteine and the closing phenylalanine or tryptophan. The D gene is left open where the match is weak. Clone size is not always given. Where it is, it says once, few, many or a class for expanded clones.

- TRBJ2-5 TRBV5-1 TRBD2 CASSGNGGQETQYF TGCGCCAGCAGCGGGAACGGGGGGCAAGAGACCCAGTACTTC
- TRBJ2-7 TRBV14 - CASSHPPLGGYEQYF TGTGCCAGCAGCCATCCCCCCCTTGGGGGGTACGAGCAGTACTTC
- TRBJ2-6 TRBV27 TRBD1 CASSRGQGASGANVLTF TGTGCCAGCAGTCGGGGACAGGGGGCATCTGGGGCCAACGTCCTGACTTTC
- TRBJ2-7 TRBV9 TRBD1 CASSAIQGAGEQYF TGTGCCAGCAGCGCGATACAGGGGGCGGGGGAGCAGTACTTC
once TRBJ2-1 TRBV7-2 - CASSLAFPYSEQFF TGTGCCAGCAGCTTAGCTTTCCCCTACAGTGAGCAGTTCTTC
- TRBJ1-1 TRBV18 - CASSSSSSSAEAFF TGTGCCAGCTCCAGCTCATCGTCAAGCGCTGAAGCTTTCTTT
few TRBJ1-2 TRBV5-4 - CASSYEFYGYTF TGTGCCAGCAGCTATGAGTTCTATGGCTACACCTTC
- TRBJ1-4 TRBV30 TRBD1 CAWSALTGGEKLFF TGTGCCTGGAGTGCATTGACAGGGGGGGAAAAACTGTTTTTT
once TRBJ1-5 TRBV27 - CASSIRGSNQPQHF TGTGCCAGCAGTATCAGGGGTAGCAATCAGCCCCAGCATTTT
- TRBJ2-1 TRBV7-3 TRBD2 CASSSLAGLSNEQFF TGTGCCAGCAGTTCACTAGCGGGTCTTTCCAATGAGCAGTTCTTC
- TRBJ1-1 TRBV6-5 - CASRLGPTNTEAFF TGTGCCAGCAGGCTGGGGCCTACGAACACTGAAGCTTTCTTT
few TRBJ2-7 TRBV5-1 TRBD2 CASSQQAGPYEQYF TGCGCCAGCAGCCAACAAGCGGGGCCCTACGAGCAGTACTTC
- TRBJ1-5 TRBV7-2 - CASSAEAGKTQHF TGTGCCAGCAGCGCGGAGGCGGGGAAGACCCAGCATTTT
- TRBJ1-4 TRBV5-6 - CASSRQDRGNEKLFF TGTGCCAGCAGCCGCCAGGATAGGGGCAATGAAAAACTGTTTTTT
once TRBJ1-1 TRBV19 - CASSIDRNTEAFF TGTGCCAGTAGTATCGACAGGAACACTGAAGCTTTCTTT
- TRBJ1-5 TRBV2 TRBD1 CASSETGQGGISNQPQHF TGTGCCAGCAGTGAGACCGGACAGGGGGGGATTAGCAATCAGCCCCAGCATTTT
- TRBJ2-7 TRBV11-3 - CASSSGRSGEQYF TGTGCCAGCAGCTCAGGCAGGTCGGGGGAGCAGTACTTC
- TRBJ1-2 TRBV3-1/TRBV3-2 TRBD1 CASSLGQGSHYGYTF TGTGCCAGCAGCCTTGGACAGGGGAGTCACTATGGCTACACCTTC
- TRBJ1-4 TRBV19 - CASSIRTWTANEKLFF TGTGCCAGTAGTATACGAACCTGGACAGCTAATGAAAAACTGTTTTTT
once TRBJ2-5 TRBV18 - CASSLRTLEETQYF TGTGCCAGCTCACTTCGGACACTGGAAGAGACCCAGTACTTC
- TRBJ2-7 TRBV27 TRBD1 CASSRRQGYEQYF TGTGCCAGCAGTCGCCGACAGGGATACGAGCAGTACTTC
once TRBJ2-7 TRBV27 TRBD1 CASSLLFGQGVYEQYF TGTGCCAGCAGTTTACTTTTTGGACAGGGTGTCTACGAGCAGTACTTC
- TRBJ2-7 TRBV13 TRBD2 CASSMGLALYEQYF TGTGCCAGCAGCATGGGACTAGCGCTCTACGAGCAGTACTTC
- TRBJ1-1 TRBV5-1 - CASSLGRVNTEAFF TGCGCCAGCAGCTTGGGGAGGGTGAACACTGAAGCTTTCTTT
- TRBJ1-5 TRBV4-1 TRBD1 CASSQGQGANQPQHF TGCGCCAGCAGCCAGGGACAGGGGGCGAATCAGCCCCAGCATTTT
- TRBJ1-1 TRBV5-1 - CASSLVFRERGAFF TGCGCCAGCAGCTTAGTGTTTCGTGAGAGAGGAGCTTTCTTT
- TRBJ1-1 TRBV9 TRBD1 CASSPRTGKAEAFF TGTGCCAGCAGCCCCCGGACAGGGAAGGCAGAAGCTTTCTTT
once TRBJ2-5 TRBV2 - CASRPPLGSQETQYF TGTGCCAGCAGGCCCCCCTTGGGCAGCCAAGAGACCCAGTACTTC
few TRBJ1-1 TRBV7-2 TRBD1 CASGQGLGNTEAFF TGTGCCAGCGGACAGGGGTTGGGGAACACTGAAGCTTTCTTT
- TRBJ2-7 TRBV5-4 TRBD1 CASSGWPRDRGEQYF TGTGCCAGCAGCGGATGGCCCAGGGACAGGGGTGAGCAGTACTTC
- TRBJ1-1 TRBV6-6 - CASSYEDTEAFF TGTGCCAGCAGTTACGAGGACACTGAAGCTTTCTTT
- TRBJ1-1 TRBV5-4 - CASSPVGGGAWVTEAFF TGTGCCAGCAGCCCGGTTGGAGGGGGGGCCTGGGTCACTGAAGCTTTCTTT
- TRBJ2-7 TRBV19 - CASSIRQGGSYEQYF TGTGCCAGTAGTATAAGGCAAGGCGGATCCTACGAGCAGTACTTC
- TRBJ1-4 TRBV3-1/TRBV3-2 TRBD1 CASSPRPGQTNEKLFF TGTGCCAGCAGCCCGAGACCGGGACAGACTAATGAAAAACTGTTTTTT
- TRBJ1-5 TRBV19 TRBD1 CASNGDRGVPIRFQHF TGTGCCAGTAATGGGGACAGGGGGGTTCCGATTCGCTTTCAGCATTTT
- TRBJ2-5 TRBV10-3 TRBD2 CAISERGGTETQYF TGTGCCATCAGTGAGCGGGGGGGCACAGAGACCCAGTACTTC
- TRBJ1-2 TRBV5-6 TRBD1 CASTSGQSNGYTF TGTGCCAGCACCTCGGGACAGTCAAATGGCTACACCTTC
few TRBJ1-5 TRBV7-2 - CASSLRGTQPQHF TGTGCCAGCAGCTTAAGGGGGACTCAGCCCCAGCATTTT
once TRBJ1-2 TRBV19 TRBD1 CASSRDSLTYGYTF TGTGCCAGTAGTCGGGACAGCCTCACCTATGGCTACACCTTC
- TRBJ2-7 TRBV5-1 - CASSLSGPGSYEQYF TGCGCCAGCAGCTTGAGTGGGCCCGGCTCCTACGAGCAGTACTTC
once TRBJ2-1 TRBV7-8 TRBD2 CASSSGTSGGHYNEQFF TGTGCCAGCAGTTCCGGGACTAGCGGGGGGCATTACAATGAGCAGTTCTTC
- TRBJ2-2 TRBV6-2/TRBV6-3 - CASSRNQAHGELFF TGTGCCAGCAGTCGCAATCAGGCCCACGGGGAGCTGTTTTTT
- TRBJ2-5 TRBV24-1 - CATSDAGQKQETQYF TGTGCCACCAGTGATGCGGGACAGAAGCAAGAGACCCAGTACTTC
- TRBJ1-2 TRBV7-8 - CASTLTKKSGFYGYTF TGTGCCAGCACTCTTACTAAAAAGTCGGGGTTCTATGGCTACACCTTC
- TRBJ2-7 TRBV30 - CAWTGAGEQYF TGTGCCTGGACAGGGGCTGGGGAGCAGTACTTC
- TRBJ1-5 TRBV15 - CATSRAQGYNQPQHF TGTGCCACCAGCCGGGCGCAGGGTTACAATCAGCCCCAGCATTTT
- TRBJ1-1 TRBV13 TRBD1 CASSLTGEPEAFF TGTGCCAGCAGCTTAACAGGGGAACCTGAAGCTTTCTTT
few TRBJ2-2 TRBV15 - CATSRDPIPGELFF TGTGCCACCAGCAGAGACCCCATTCCCGGGGAGCTGTTTTTT
- TRBJ1-5 TRBV2 TRBD1 CASSRDSYSNQPQHF TGTGCCAGCTCCCGGGACAGTTATAGCAATCAGCCCCAGCATTTT
- TRBJ1-2 TRBV5-1 TRBD1 CASREGQGPYGYTF TGCGCCAGCAGAGAGGGACAGGGGCCTTATGGCTACACCTTC
- TRBJ2-7 TRBV5-6 - CASSLTEEYEQYF TGTGCCAGCAGCTTGACGGAGGAATACGAGCAGTACTTC
- TRBJ2-5 TRBV5-1 TRBD1 CASSLGSGGAETQYF TGCGCCAGCAGCTTGGGCTCAGGGGGCGCGGAGACCCAGTACTTC
- TRBJ2-7 TRBV6-5 TRBD1 CASRVGTGGSYEQYF TGTGCCAGCAGAGTTGGGACAGGCGGCTCCTACGAGCAGTACTTC
- TRBJ1-3 TRBV12-3/TRBV12-4 - CASSPQAGNTIYF TGTGCCAGCAGCCCCCAGGCGGGAAACACCATATATTTT
- TRBJ1-6 TRBV6-1 - CASSENQGSFANNSPLHF TGTGCCAGCAGTGAAAACCAGGGATCATTCGCCAATAATTCACCCCTCCACTTT
few TRBJ1-1 TRBV13 - CASSLEQSTEAFF TGTGCCAGCAGCTTGGAACAGAGCACTGAAGCTTTCTTT
- TRBJ2-2 TRBV5-1 TRBD2 CASSLAERGNTGELFF TGCGCCAGCAGCTTGGCCGAGCGGGGGAATACCGGGGAGCTGTTTTTT
- TRBJ2-7 TRBV11-2 - CASSLRATYEQYF TGTGCCAGCAGCTTAAGAGCCACCTACGAGCAGTACTTC
once TRBJ2-5 TRBV2 - CASSTKTQYF TGTGCCAGCTCAACAAAGACCCAGTACTTC